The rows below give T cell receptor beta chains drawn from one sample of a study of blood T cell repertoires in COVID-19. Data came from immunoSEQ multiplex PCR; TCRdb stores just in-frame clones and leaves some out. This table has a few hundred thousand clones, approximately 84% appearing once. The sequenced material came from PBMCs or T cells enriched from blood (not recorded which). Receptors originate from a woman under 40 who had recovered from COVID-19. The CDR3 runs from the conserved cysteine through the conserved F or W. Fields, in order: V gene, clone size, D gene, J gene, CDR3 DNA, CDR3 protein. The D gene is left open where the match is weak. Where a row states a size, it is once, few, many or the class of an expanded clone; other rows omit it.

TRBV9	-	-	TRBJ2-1	TGTGCCAGCAGCGTAAGGGGTGGACCCTACAATGAGCAGTTCTTC	CASSVRGGPYNEQFF
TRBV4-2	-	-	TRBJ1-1	TGTGCCAGCAGCCCCCGACAAGGGGAGGGCACTGAAGCTTTCTTT	CASSPRQGEGTEAFF
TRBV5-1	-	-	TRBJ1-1	TGCGCCAGCAGCTTGGATTGGGAGGGGAGCACTGAAGCTTTCTTT	CASSLDWEGSTEAFF
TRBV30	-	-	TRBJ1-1	TGTGCCTGGAAAAAAGGGACTTTAAAGAACACTGAAGCTTTCTTT	CAWKKGTLKNTEAFF
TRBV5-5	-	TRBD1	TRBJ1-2	TGTGCCAGCAGCTACGGACAGGGGACCTATGGCTACACCTTC	CASSYGQGTYGYTF
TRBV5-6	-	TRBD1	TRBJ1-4	TGTGCCAGCAGTTACGGTACAGGGGCAACTAATGAAAAACTGTTTTTT	CASSYGTGATNEKLFF
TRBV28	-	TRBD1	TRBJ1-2	TGTGCCAGCAGTTTTGACAGGGGCAACTATGGCTACACCTTC	CASSFDRGNYGYTF
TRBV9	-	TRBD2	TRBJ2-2	TGTGCCAGCAGCGTAGGATCGGGAGGGCCGTTCGGGGAGCTGTTTTTT	CASSVGSGGPFGELFF
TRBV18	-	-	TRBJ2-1	TGTGCCAGCTCACCTCTCGGAGGGAGCTCCTACAATGAGCAGTTCTTC	CASSPLGGSSYNEQFF
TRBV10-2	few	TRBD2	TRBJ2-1	TGCGCCAGCAGCGGCGGGGGAACGAATGAGCAGTTCTTC	CASSGGGTNEQFF
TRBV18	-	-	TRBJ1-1	TGTGCCAGCTCAAAGGAGACTGCCCTCACTGAAGCTTTCTTT	CASSKETALTEAFF
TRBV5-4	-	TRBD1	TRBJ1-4	TGTGCCAGCAGCTCACAGGGGCGGAGTGAAAAACTGTTTTTT	CASSSQGRSEKLFF
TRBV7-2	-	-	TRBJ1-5	TGTGCCAGCAGCTTCGATACAGGGTGGAATCAGCCCCAGCATTTT	CASSFDTGWNQPQHF
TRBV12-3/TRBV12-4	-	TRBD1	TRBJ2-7	TGTGCCAGCACCCCTGGGGACAGGAAGTTCCTTTCCTTC	CASTPGDRKFLSF
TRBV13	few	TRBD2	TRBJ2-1	TGTGCCAGCAGCTTGGTAGCGGGAGGGCGGCCCAATGAGCAGTTCTTC	CASSLVAGGRPNEQFF
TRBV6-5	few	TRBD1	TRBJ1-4	TGTGCCAGCAGTCCCGGGACAGGGACACTCTATTTT	CASSPGTGTLYF
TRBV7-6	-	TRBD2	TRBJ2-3	TGTGCCAGCAGCACACTAGCGGGAGTGGATACGCAGTATTTT	CASSTLAGVDTQYF
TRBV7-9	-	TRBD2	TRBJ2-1	TGTGCCAGCAGCCCCCGGGACTACAACAATGAGCAGTTCTTC	CASSPRDYNNEQFF
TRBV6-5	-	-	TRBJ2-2	TGTGCCAGCAACCCAGGGTGGCGAACCGGGGAGCTGTTTTTT	CASNPGWRTGELFF
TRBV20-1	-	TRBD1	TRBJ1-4	TGCAGTGCTAGTCCGGGACAGGGGAGCGAAAAACTGTTTTTT	CSASPGQGSEKLFF
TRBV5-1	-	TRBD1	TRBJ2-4	TGCGCCAGCAGCCTAGGGACAGGGGGCGCGAGGAACATTCAGTACTTC	CASSLGTGGARNIQYF
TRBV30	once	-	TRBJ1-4	TGTGCCTGGACCAGCAGGGGTTCTAATGAAAAACTGTTTTTT	CAWTSRGSNEKLFF
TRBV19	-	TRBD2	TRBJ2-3	TGTGCCACTAAGGCCACGAGCGCGGGGGACCCCTATACGCAGTATTTT	CATKATSAGDPYTQYF
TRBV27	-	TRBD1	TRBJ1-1	TGTGCCAGCAGTGAAACAGGGGGCAGGGTAACTGAAGCTTTCTTT	CASSETGGRVTEAFF
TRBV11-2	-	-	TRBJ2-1	TGTGCCAGCAGCTTAGTGTCCGGGGGCTCCTACAATGAGCAGTTCTTC	CASSLVSGGSYNEQFF
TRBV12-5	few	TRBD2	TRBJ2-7	TGTGCTAGTGCGTGGGGGGGTCCTTCCTACGAGCAGTACTTC	CASAWGGPSYEQYF
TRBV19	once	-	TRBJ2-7	TGTGCCACCTCGGACAATCCTTACGAGCAGTACTTC	CATSDNPYEQYF
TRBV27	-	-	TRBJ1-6	TGTGCCAGCAGTGAAACAGGGTCCTATTCACCCCTCCACTTT	CASSETGSYSPLHF
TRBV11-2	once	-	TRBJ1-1	TGTGCCAGCAGTCCAGGGCCAGGGGATGCTTTCTTT	CASSPGPGDAFF
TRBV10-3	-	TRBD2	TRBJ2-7	TGTGCCATCAGTGTAAGAGAACGGACTAGCGTCTCCTACGAGCAGTACTTC	CAISVRERTSVSYEQYF
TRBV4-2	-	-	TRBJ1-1	TGTGCCAGCAGCCGCTCGGAGGAGGGCGGCACTGAAGCTTTCTTT	CASSRSEEGGTEAFF
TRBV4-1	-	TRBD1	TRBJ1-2	TGCGCCAGCAGCGTACAGGGGGCCACTAACTATGGCTACACCTTC	CASSVQGATNYGYTF
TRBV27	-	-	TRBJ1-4	TGTGCCAGCGCCCCCGGGGTGGCTAATGAAAAACTGTTTTTT	CASAPGVANEKLFF
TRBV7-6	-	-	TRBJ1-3	TGTGCCAGCAGCTTCCAAAGCGCAGGGCCTGGAAACACCATATATTTT	CASSFQSAGPGNTIYF
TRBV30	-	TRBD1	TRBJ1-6	TGTGCCTGGGGCGGGACAGGGGCTTATAATTCACCCCTCCACTTT	CAWGGTGAYNSPLHF
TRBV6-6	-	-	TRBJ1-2	TGTGCCAGCAGTTACTCGGACAGCCGGCCTTACTGCTTC	CASSYSDSRPYCF
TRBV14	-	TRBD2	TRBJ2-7	TGTGCCAGCAGCCATACGGGACTAGTAGACCCCTACGAGCAGTACTTC	CASSHTGLVDPYEQYF
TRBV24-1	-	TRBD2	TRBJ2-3	TGTGCCACCAGTGATTGGGGCGGGACTAGCGGGGGCACAGATACGCAGTATTTT	CATSDWGGTSGGTDTQYF
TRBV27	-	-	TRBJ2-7	TGTGCCAGCAGTTTTTTGGGGGGCTACGAGCAGTACTTC	CASSFLGGYEQYF
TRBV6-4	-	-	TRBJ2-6	TGTGCCAGCAGTGATGACGGGGGGCGAGGGGCCAACGTCCTGACTTTC	CASSDDGGRGANVLTF
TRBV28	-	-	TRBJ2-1	TGTGCCAGCAATAAGGTCAGCGGAGGTCTGAATGAGCAGTTCTTC	CASNKVSGGLNEQFF
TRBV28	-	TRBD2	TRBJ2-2	TGTGCCAGCAGTTCACCGGTCCTAGCGGGTCGAACGAACACCGGGGAGCTGTTTTTT	CASSSPVLAGRTNTGELFF
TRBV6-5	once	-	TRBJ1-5	TGTGCCAGCAGTTCAGGGTTCGGTCAGCCCCAGCATTTT	CASSSGFGQPQHF
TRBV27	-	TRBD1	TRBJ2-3	TGTGCCAGCAGGCTCACAGGGGGCGGATGGGATACGCAGTATTTT	CASRLTGGGWDTQYF
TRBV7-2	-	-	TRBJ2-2	TGTGCCAGCAGCACGCGGCTCATGAACACCGGGGAGCTGTTTTTT	CASSTRLMNTGELFF
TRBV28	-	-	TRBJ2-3	TGTGCCAGCAGTTTGCCAGGGGGCACAGATACGCAGTATTTT	CASSLPGGTDTQYF
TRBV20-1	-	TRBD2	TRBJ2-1	TGCAGTGCTGGGGGGACTAGCGGGAATTTCTTC	CSAGGTSGNFF
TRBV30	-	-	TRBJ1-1	TGTGCCTGGAGGAACTTAGTACAGCGGGTGAACACTGAAGCTTTCTTT	CAWRNLVQRVNTEAFF
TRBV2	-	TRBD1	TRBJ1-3	TGTGCCAGCAGCGCGCGAGGGGGCGAAAACACCATATATTTT	CASSARGGENTIYF
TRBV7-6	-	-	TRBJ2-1	TGTGCCAGCAGCTCGAGGGCCTTTGTTGAGCAGTTCTTC	CASSSRAFVEQFF
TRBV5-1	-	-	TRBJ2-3	TGCGCCAGCAGCGGTGAGAACCTGTACCTCACAGATACGCAGTATTTT	CASSGENLYLTDTQYF
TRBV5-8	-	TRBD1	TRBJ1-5	TGTGCCAGCAGCATAGCAGGGGGTCAGCCCCAGCATTTT	CASSIAGGQPQHF
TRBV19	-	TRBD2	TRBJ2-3	TGTGCCAGTAGTGAGGGAGCGGGAGGCGGTACGCAGTATTTT	CASSEGAGGGTQYF